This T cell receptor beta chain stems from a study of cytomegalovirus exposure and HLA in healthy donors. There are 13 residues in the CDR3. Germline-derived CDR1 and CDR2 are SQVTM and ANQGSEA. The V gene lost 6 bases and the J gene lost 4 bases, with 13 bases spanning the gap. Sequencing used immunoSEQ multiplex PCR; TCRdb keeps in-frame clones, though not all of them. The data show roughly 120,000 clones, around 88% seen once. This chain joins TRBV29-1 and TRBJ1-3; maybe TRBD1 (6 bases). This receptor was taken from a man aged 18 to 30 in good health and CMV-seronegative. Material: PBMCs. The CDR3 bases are TGCAGCGTAGCAACAGGGAAGGGAAACACCATATATTTT. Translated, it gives CSVATGKGNTIYF.